This T cell receptor (beta chain) is drawn from a study of a mutant IDH1 vaccine in newly diagnosed glioma. Study-wide background: Following radiotherapy alone, or alongside temozolomide cycles, vaccination was started after an interval of 4-6 weeks. Study-level points and caveats: A vaccine-induced immune response developed in around 92% of the patients. Whatever changes occurred in top peripheral T cell clonotypes seemed unrelated to pseudoprogression.

Sequencing used immunoSEQ multiplex PCR; TCRdb keeps in-frame clones, though not all of them. The repertoire holds tens of thousands of clones, with about 81% as singletons. Time point described: week 11, during vaccination. It was 300 ug of mutant IDH1 20-mer peptide that made up each vaccine dose, given with topical imiquimod. CDR1 and CDR2 (germline): ENHRY, SYGVKD. The CDR3 consists of 11 residues. Trimming left V 0 bases short and J 7 bases short, with 4 bases between. Remarks on this clone: Its target is unknown.

This sequence was found in a woman aged 45 to 65 with glioma. This sample comprised PBMCs, obtained from a glioma patient whose treatment included an IDH1 peptide vaccine. V gene TRBV10-3 combines with J gene TRBJ2-7; no reliable D call. The CDR3 reads CAISESSEQYF. The CDR3 coding sequence is TGTGCCATCAGTGAGTCCAGTGAGCAGTACTTC.